Shown below are 25 T cell receptor beta chains from a single sample sequenced in a study of CD8+CD57+ T cells in acquired aplastic anemia. Template material for TCR beta VDJ and CDR3 profiling consisted of genomic DNA. Each CDR3 protein is one row after TCRdb ran MiXCR on the reads. The profile shows 250,000 to 350,000 distinct CDR3 sequences, around 60% of them singletons. Specimen: sorted CD4+, CD8+, or CD8+CD57+ T cells (not recorded which) from PBMCs. The receptor source for this set is a human donor with severe aplastic anemia or a healthy control (not recorded which).

This clonotype came up many times. The chain is built from TRBV20-1 and TRBJ1-6; D uncertain. Trimming shortened V by 2 bases and J by 19 bases, and 21 bases separated the two germline ends. This CDR3 contains 13 residues. Germline V gives CDR1 DFQATT, CDR2 SNEGSKA (reference sequence). CDR3 nucleotides: TGCAGTGCTAGACGAACACTGGACGCCGCTCCTCACTTT. Protein sequence: CSARRTLDAAPHF.

Ten or more counts support this clonotype. This chain uses TRBV6-5 with TRBJ2-2; 8 nucleotides match TRBD2. The CDR3 runs 16 residues. V lost 5 bases and J lost 3; bases outside the gene matches: 8. In germline, CDR1 is MNHEY, CDR2 SVGAGI. The CDR3 is CASSTWRGAYTGELFF. Here the CDR3 DNA reads TGTGCCAGCAGTACCTGGCGGGGGGCTTACACCGGGGAGCTGTTTTTT.

This clonotype was recorded at least ten times. J is TRBJ1-1 and V is TRBV24-1; D is unclear. The CDR3 is 11 residues long. V gave up 4 bases and J gave up 5 bases, with 4 bases separating them. Germline CDR1 and CDR2: KGHDR and SFDVKD. CDR3 region: CATSDVTEAFF. The CDR3 nucleotides are TGTGCCACCAGTGACGTTACTGAAGCTTTCTTT.

The chain carries TRBV28 and TRBJ2-7; 8 bases are shared with TRBD1. CDR1 is MDHEN, CDR2 SYDVKM, per germline. V lost 5 bases, J lost 3 bases, and 3 bases stayed unmatched. CDR3 length: 13 amino acids. The CDR3 protein is CASSDRGVYEQYF. CDR3 nucleotides: TGTGCCAGCAGTGACAGGGGCGTCTACGAGCAGTACTTC.

J is TRBJ2-3 and V is TRBV7-9; the D call may be TRBD1 or TRBD2 (5 bases each). This CDR3 region has 17 residues. V was pared by 5 bases and J by 3 bases, with 21 bases between. Germline values: CDR1 SEHNR, CDR2 FQNEAQ (reference sequence). Written as DNA, the CDR3 is TGTGCCAGCAGCCCACGACCGGGACCCCTACGGACAGATACGCAGTATTTT. Encoded protein: CASSPRPGPLRTDTQYF.

The rearrangement links TRBV20-1 to TRBJ2-5, with 8 bases aligning to TRBD1. Trimming cost V 3 bases and J 9 bases; bases outside gene matches: 15. The CDR3 totals 15 residues. Germline V gene lookup returns CDR1 DFQATT and CDR2 SNEGSKA (reference sequence). The CDR3 protein is CSASLQGGINQPQYF. The CDR3 region has the DNA TGCAGTGCTAGTCTACAGGGGGGTATCAATCAGCCCCAGTACTTC.

This clonotype has more than one count but fewer than ten. A read error is possible here, since a much larger clone lies one base away. The V and J genes are TRBV5-1 and TRBJ2-2; 16 positions agree with TRBD2. There are 17 residues in the CDR3. CDR1 and CDR2 from the germline V gene are SGHRS and YFSETQ. As DNA, the CDR3 is TGCGCCAGCAGCGCGGGACTAGCGGGGGGGCCCAACGGGGAGCTGTCTTTT. The encoded protein is CASSAGLAGGPNGELSF.

A few counts support this clonotype. Just one base apart from a much larger clone, this may be a read error. The CDR3, as DNA: TGTGCCAGCAGTTCCAACGGGGGCAATGCGCAGTATTTT. Its protein product is CASSSNGGNAQYF. The chain has TRBV6-5 and TRBJ2-3; D is possibly TRBD1 or TRBD2 (6 bases each). In germline, CDR1 is MNHEY, CDR2 SVGAGI. The V end lost 4 bases, the J end lost 10 bases, and 15 bases lay between the germline ends. This CDR3 has 13 residues.

This clonotype was seen only a few times. The chain joins TRBV2 to TRBJ2-7, with D perhaps matching TRBD1 or TRBD2 (5 bases each). Trimming took 3 bases from V and 6 from J, leaving 15 bases between them. The CDR3 is 14 amino acids. Per germline, CDR1 SNHLY and CDR2 FYNNEI. In DNA form, the CDR3 reads TGTGCCAGCAGTGAGGTGGGGACCTCTCCCGAGCAGTACTTC. Amino acids: CASSEVGTSPEQYF.

This chain uses TRBV29-1 with TRBJ1-1; the D gene is possibly TRBD1 (6 bases). The CDR3 length is 11 residues. V dropped 6 bases and J dropped 8 bases, with 13 bases sitting between them. CDR1 and CDR2 from the germline V gene are SQVTM and ANQGSEA. CDR3 in amino acids: CSVNDRREAFF. DNA for the CDR3: TGCAGCGTAAACGACAGGAGAGAAGCTTTCTTT.

CDR3 DNA: TGTGCCAGCAGCTTCAAGACAGGGTCTAATTCACCCCTCCACTTT. Its protein product is CASSFKTGSNSPLHF. This chain links TRBV5-6 with TRBJ1-6; 7 bases align to TRBD1. The CDR3 runs 15 residues. Germline trimming cut 2 bases from V and 6 bases from J; bases unmatched to any gene: 5. Germline loops: CDR1 SGHDT, CDR2 YYEEEE.

This clonotype was seen a few times. CDR3 residues: CASKRGGVDDEQFF. In DNA form, the CDR3 reads TGTGCCAGTAAGCGGGGGGGCGTGGATGATGAGCAGTTCTTC. The rearrangement links TRBV27 to TRBJ2-1; 10 bases line up with TRBD2. V was clipped by 9 bases and J by 8 bases; unmatched bases: 10. The CDR3 sequence is 14 residues long. Germline CDR1 is MNHEY and CDR2 is SMNVEV (reference sequence).

The chain has TRBV20-1 and TRBJ1-1; no clear D. The germline V gene has CDR1 DFQATT and CDR2 SNEGSKA (reference sequence). Trimming took off 1 base at V and 11 bases at J, with 17 bases between the two ends. This CDR3 spans 13 amino acids. CDR3 in amino acids: CSARGSGVFGAFF. The CDR3 coding sequence is TGCAGTGCTAGAGGTAGCGGGGTTTTTGGGGCTTTCTTT.

The chain links TRBV14 to TRBJ2-5; TRBD2 is a possible D gene (5 bases). V was clipped by 0 bases and J by 5 bases, with 19 bases between them. This CDR3 contains 17 residues. The V gene's germline CDR1 is SGHDN and CDR2 FVKESK. The CDR3 DNA reads TGTGCCAGCAGCCAAGATCAGGCTAGCTCCGAATGGGAGACCCAGTACTTC. The encoded protein is CASSQDQASSEWETQYF.

This chain connects TRBV7-9 to TRBJ1-2, with no clear D. V lost 1 base and J 6 bases, leaving 6 bases between the germline ends. Germline V gene data show CDR1 as SEHNR and CDR2 as FQNEAQ (reference sequence). The CDR3 has 12 amino acids. Here the CDR3 DNA reads TGTGCCAGCAGCTTAGAAGTGAATGGCTACACCTTC. As protein: CASSLEVNGYTF.

This CDR3 reads CASSGGVFEQFF. The CDR3 DNA reads TGTGCCAGCAGTGGAGGGGTATTCGAGCAGTTCTTC. This chain connects TRBV12-3 or TRBV12-4 to TRBJ2-1; possibly TRBD2 for D (6 bases). The CDR3 is 12 residues long. V was trimmed by 5 bases and J by 10 bases, leaving 12 bases between them.

The chain uses TRBV12-3 or TRBV12-4 and TRBJ2-3, with D perhaps assigned TRBD1 or TRBD2 (5 bases each). This CDR3 is 12 amino acids long. With 6 bases removed from V and 8 bases from J, the gap between germline ends came to 12 bases. The CDR3 is CASRRSGTTQYF. CDR3 nucleotide sequence: TGTGCCAGCAGGCGGTCCGGGACTACGCAGTATTTT.

This clonotype has at least ten counts. The J gene is TRBJ2-7, the V gene TRBV15, with D perhaps matching TRBD1 (5 bases). Trimming cost V 1 base and J 5 bases, with 27 bases left between them. CDR1 and CDR2 from the germline V gene are LNHNV and YYDKDF (reference sequence). CDR3 length equals 19 residues. CDR3 sequence reads: CATSRGGMGRRASSDEQYF. CDR3 in DNA: TGTGCCACCAGCAGAGGTGGCATGGGGCGAAGGGCTTCTTCGGACGAGCAGTACTTC.

The table lists this clonotype with a count of one. This chain uses TRBV7-8 with TRBJ1-1; no reliable D call. V was shortened by 1 base and J by 7 bases, with 10 bases between the two germline ends. Germline CDR1 reads SGHVS; CDR2 reads FQNEAQ. The CDR3 extends over 13 amino acids. The CDR3 DNA reads as TGTGCCAGCAGCTTAGGTGGCTACAATGAAGCTTTCTTT. Its translation is CASSLGGYNEAFF.

In nucleotides, the CDR3 is TGTGCCAGCAGTGATAATCCAGGCTACACCTTC. Residues: CASSDNPGYTF. The chain carries TRBV2 and TRBJ1-2; unclear D gene. The germline V gene has CDR1 SNHLY and CDR2 FYNNEI. V was pared by 3 bases and J by 8 bases, with 7 bases between. The CDR3 runs to 11 residues.

This chain joins TRBV7-9 and TRBJ2-7; D is ambiguous. Trimming shortened V by 3 bases and J by 6 bases, and 18 bases separated the two germline ends. The germline CDR1 and CDR2 sequences are SEHNR and FQNEAQ (reference sequence). This CDR3 is built from 15 residues. The CDR3 reads CASSLSRGQLSEQYF. CDR3 DNA: TGTGCCAGCAGCTTGTCTCGTGGGCAGTTGAGCGAGCAGTACTTC.

For this clonotype: Without the conserved terminal phenylalanine or tryptophan, this CDR3 likely stems from a read error. The chain employs TRBV14 and TRBJ1-1; D gene unclear. The CDR3 is 11 residues long. Trimming cost V 6 bases and J 10 bases, with 12 bases left between them. Germline V gives CDR1 SGHDN, CDR2 FVKESK. CDR3: CASSKGGGAFL. The DNA of the CDR3 is TGTGCCAGCAGTAAAGGCGGTGGAGCTTTCCTT.

Only a few counts were recorded for this clonotype. A much bigger clone sits one base away, suggesting this may be a read error. In DNA, the CDR3 is TGTGCCAGCAGCCAGAACTACGAGCAGTACTTC. It codes for CASSQNYEQYF. The chain uses TRBV3-1 and TRBJ2-7; D is unresolved. Germline loops: CDR1 LGHDT, CDR2 YNNKEL (reference sequence). This CDR3 is built from 11 residues. The V end lost 3 bases, the J end lost 3 bases, and 3 bases lay between the germline ends.

The CDR3 region is CASSGTSGPLNEQFF. CDR3 DNA sequence: TGTGCCAGCAGTGGGACTAGCGGGCCGTTGAATGAGCAGTTCTTC. The gene calls are TRBV6-1 and TRBJ2-1, with TRBD2 matching over 11 bases. Germline loops: CDR1 MNHNS, CDR2 SASEGT. V trimming: 4 bases; J trimming: 7 bases; junction bases outside the gene matches: 6. This CDR3 spans 15 amino acids.

V usage is TRBV20-1 and J usage is TRBJ2-7; the D gene is possibly TRBD1 (6 bases). Germline values: CDR1 DFQATT, CDR2 SNEGSKA (reference sequence). The CDR3 extends over 13 amino acids. Trimming removed 0 bases from V and 3 bases from J, with 9 bases in between. As DNA, the CDR3 is TGCAGTGCTAGAGACGACAGGTTCTACGAGCAGTACTTC. Amino acid sequence: CSARDDRFYEQYF.